This is a list of T cell receptor beta chains from one sample in a study of shared clonotypes between healthy human individuals. Sequencing was performed with immunoSEQ multiplex PCR; in TCRdb, only in-frame clones are kept and a portion is missing. This sample has 2,500,000 or so clones, with under 95% found just once. The specimen sequenced was naive CD4+ T cells from PBMCs. All receptors come from a man between 18 and 29 years old in good health. Some clones in this sample may be carry-over from other donors' samples. Both conserved end residues are part of each CDR3. A D gene is named only where the DNA matches it firmly. Some rows have no size entry. The others give once, few or many, or a class for an expanded clone.

TGTGCCAGCAGTCAACAGTATAGCAATCAGCCCCAGCATTTT CASSQQYSNQPQHF 14 TRBJ1-5 - - TRBV2
TGTGCCAGCAGCTTAGTAAGCACCGGGGAGCTGTTTTTT CASSLVSTGELFF 13 TRBJ2-2 - - TRBV7-9
TGTGCCAGCAGCGTTAACTACAATGAGCAGTTCTTC CASSVNYNEQFF 12 TRBJ2-1 - once TRBV7-3
TGCGCCAGCAGCATCGGACCGCTACAAGAGACCCAGTACTTC CASSIGPLQETQYF 14 TRBJ2-5 - - TRBV5-1
TGTGCCATCAGTGAGCGGGTCGAAGGCAATGAGCAGTTCTTC CAISERVEGNEQFF 14 TRBJ2-1 - - TRBV10-3
TGTGCCAGTAGTATCGCGGGGGCCACAGATACGCAGTATTTT CASSIAGATDTQYF 14 TRBJ2-3 - - TRBV19
TGTGCCAGCAGTGAAGGGGTTAGCCGGAATGAGCAGTTCTTC CASSEGVSRNEQFF 14 TRBJ2-1 - - TRBV2
TGTGCCAGCAGCTTAGTAGCAGGGGCCTTTCCCTACGAGCAGTACTTC CASSLVAGAFPYEQYF 16 TRBJ2-7 - - TRBV7-9
TGTGCCAGCAGCCGTTATTCTGCGGAGACATCTAGCACAGATACGCAGTATTTT CASSRYSAETSSTDTQYF 18 TRBJ2-3 - - TRBV9
TGTGCCAGCAGTTTAAGAGGGTACACTGAAGCTTTCTTT CASSLRGYTEAFF 13 TRBJ1-1 - - TRBV28
TGTGCCATCAGAATCTCTGGAAACACCATATATTTT CAIRISGNTIYF 12 TRBJ1-3 - - TRBV10-3
TGTGCCAGCAGATTCCGGGACAGCTACGAGCAGTACTTC CASRFRDSYEQYF 13 TRBJ2-7 TRBD1 - TRBV2
TGTGCCAGCAGCCCCAGGACTAGCGAAGAGACCCAGTACTTC CASSPRTSEETQYF 14 TRBJ2-5 TRBD2 - TRBV9
TGTGCCAGCTCATCCCCGACACCCCCCTACGAGCAGTACTTC CASSSPTPPYEQYF 14 TRBJ2-7 - - TRBV18
TGTGCCAGCAGTCCCAATCTAGCGGGAGTCCACGAGCAGTACTTC CASSPNLAGVHEQYF 15 TRBJ2-7 TRBD2 - TRBV28
TGTGCCAGCAGCGGCGAACTAGCGGGACCCTACGAGCAGTACTTC CASSGELAGPYEQYF 15 TRBJ2-7 TRBD2 - TRBV6-1
TGCGCCAGCAGCGTCCAGGGATCTAGGTACACTGAAGCTTTCTTT CASSVQGSRYTEAFF 15 TRBJ1-1 - - TRBV5-1
TGTGCCAGCTCGCCCACCGGGACAGGTGTGTTTGCGCCCCAGCATTTT CASSPTGTGVFAPQHF 16 TRBJ1-5 TRBD1 - TRBV18
TGTGCCAGCTCATTTCCCCCTCGGGCTAGCGGTACGGACGAGCAGTACTTC CASSFPPRASGTDEQYF 17 TRBJ2-7 TRBD2 - TRBV18
TGTGCCAGCAGCCCCGCTTCGGGAAACAAAAACATTCAGTACTTC CASSPASGNKNIQYF 15 TRBJ2-4 - - TRBV7-9
TGTGCCAGCAGCGTAGGGGACAGGGGAATTCAGCCCCAGCATTTT CASSVGDRGIQPQHF 15 TRBJ1-5 TRBD1 few TRBV9
TGTGCCAGCAGCGTAGTGGCAGGGCAGCTCAATGAGCAGTTCTTC CASSVVAGQLNEQFF 15 TRBJ2-1 - - TRBV9
TGTGCCACCAGCAGGGACAGGTACGAGCAGTACTTC CATSRDRYEQYF 12 TRBJ2-7 TRBD1 - TRBV15
TGCGCCAGCAGCCCGGACAGTAACTATGGCTACACCTTC CASSPDSNYGYTF 13 TRBJ1-2 - once TRBV5-1
TGTGCCAGCAGCGACAACAACAAGCAGTACTTC CASSDNNKQYF 11 TRBJ2-7 - - TRBV9
TGTGCCAGCAGTGGGTCTAGCACAGATACGCAGTATTTT CASSGSSTDTQYF 13 TRBJ2-3 - - TRBV6-5
TGTGCCAGCAGTGAAGCGAGGCAGAGAAACTATGGCTACACCTTC CASSEARQRNYGYTF 15 TRBJ1-2 - - TRBV2
TGTGCCAGCAGCAATCCAACGGGAGTGTGGGAGACCCAGTACTTC CASSNPTGVWETQYF 15 TRBJ2-5 - - TRBV28
TGTGCCAGCGTGACAGGGGGATGGAACACCATATATTTT CASVTGGWNTIYF 13 TRBJ1-3 TRBD1 - TRBV28
TGTGCCAGCAGTTACTCGAGTGCGGGAGGGACCTACGAGCAGTACTTC CASSYSSAGGTYEQYF 16 TRBJ2-7 TRBD2 once TRBV6-5
TGTGCCAGCAGTTTAAGGACAGCGAGTGATTGGGGAGCTTTCTTT CASSLRTASDWGAFF 15 TRBJ1-1 - - TRBV28
TGCGCCAGCAGCACATGGGGGCTTATCAATGAAAAACTGTTTTTT CASSTWGLINEKLFF 15 TRBJ1-4 - - TRBV4-1
TGTGCCAGCAGCTTAGGCCCCCTGGACGAGCAGTACTTC CASSLGPLDEQYF 13 TRBJ2-7 - - TRBV11-3